The T cell receptor (beta chain) described here comes from a study of low-dose radiotherapy and immunotherapy resistance in tumors. Across the study: Treatment of Cohort 2 consisted of 1 Gy per fraction every two weeks, amounting to 13 Gy over 26 weeks.

Alpha and beta chains were covered, as first-strand cDNA relied on TRAV- and TRBV-specific primers. A 20-cycle PCR with a constant-region primer and V-primer adapter amplified TCRs. Each CDR3 protein is one row after TCRdb ran MiXCR on the reads. The data show tens of thousands of distinct CDR3 sequences, with approximately 31% seen just once and around 10% held by the top ten. CDR1 and CDR2 from the germline V gene are MNHEY and SMNVEV (reference sequence). The CDR3 totals 14 residues. V lost 3 bases and J 5 bases, leaving 13 bases between the germline ends. Time point noted: before trial treatment. Nivolumab, ipilimumab, aspirin, low-dose cyclophosphamide and low-dose radiotherapy were all administered to the donors. This clonotype was found many times.

This specimen consisted of PBMCs, obtained before treatment. The TCR originated in a female donor with ovarian cancer. This chain connects TRBV27 to TRBJ1-2; D is perhaps TRBD1 (5 bases). This CDR3 is CASSLEGVGYGYTF. The CDR3 DNA follows: TGTGCCAGCAGTTTGGAAGGGGTTGGTTATGGCTACACCTTC.